The 12 T cell receptor beta chains presented below share a single source sample, sequenced in a study of blood T cell repertoires in COVID-19. Libraries were prepared by immunoSEQ multiplex PCR; TCRdb keeps only in-frame clonotypes and omits some of them. The repertoire holds roughly 420,000 clones, with over 75% as singletons. Sample: PBMCs or T cells enriched from blood (not recorded which). Receptors originate from a woman aged 25 to 39 with acute COVID-19.

The rearrangement links TRBV5-1 to TRBJ1-2, with TRBD1 matching 9 bases. Trimming cost V 4 bases and J 10 bases; bases outside gene matches: 8. The CDR3 extends over 13 amino acids. The germline V gene encodes CDR1 SGHRS and CDR2 YFSETQ. The CDR3 nucleotides are TGCGCCAGCAGCGAAGGGACAGGGAAAGTCTACACCTTC. Translation gives CASSEGTGKVYTF.

V and J are TRBV5-1 and TRBJ2-1; 8 bases match TRBD1. Trimming cost V 0 bases and J 8 bases; bases outside gene matches: 4. The CDR3 runs to 14 residues. Germline assignment: CDR1 SGHRS and CDR2 YFSETQ. Here the CDR3 reads CASSLDRGRDEQFF. The DNA for the CDR3 is TGCGCCAGCAGCTTGGACAGGGGGAGAGATGAGCAGTTCTTC.

The V gene is TRBV7-2, the J gene TRBJ2-1, with D maybe TRBD2 (6 bases). The CDR3 sequence is 16 residues long. Trimming took off 1 base at V and 1 base at J, with 11 bases between the two ends. The germline CDR1 and CDR2 sequences are SGHTA and FQGNSA. The CDR3, as DNA: TGTGCCAGCAGCTTAGGGGCGGGGAGATCCTACAATGAGCAGTTCTTC. The encoded protein is CASSLGAGRSYNEQFF. The full variable domain, completed using reference TRBV7-2 and TRBJ2-1, is GAGVSQSPSNKVTEKGKDVELRCDPISGHTALYWYRQSLGQGLEFLIYFQGNSAPDKSGLPSDRFSAERTGGSVSTLTIQRTQQEDSAVYLCASSLGAGRSYNEQFFGPGTRLTVL.

The chain uses TRBV6-2 or TRBV6-3 and TRBJ2-5; 13 positions agree with TRBD2. This CDR3 has 17 residues. V shed 6 bases, J shed 2 bases, and the junction held 9 bases outside the gene matches. CDR1 and CDR2 from the germline V gene are MNHEY and SVGEGT. CDR3 nucleotide sequence: TGTGCCAGCAGCCCTGCGACTAGCGGGGGGTTACAAGAGACCCAGTACTTC. Translating gives CASSPATSGGLQETQYF.

V and J are TRBV4-1 and TRBJ2-7; 7 positions match TRBD2. The germline CDR1 and CDR2 sequences are MGHRA and YSYEKL. This CDR3 contains 16 residues. J lost 5 bases, V lost 5 bases, and 15 bases had no gene match. Here the CDR3 reads CASSKRPGLGDDEQYF. As DNA, the CDR3 is TGCGCCAGCAGCAAAAGGCCTGGACTAGGGGACGACGAGCAGTACTTC.

The V and J genes are TRBV3-1 (or the pseudogene TRBV3-2) and TRBJ1-2; 12 positions agree with TRBD1. Germline-derived CDR1 and CDR2 are LGHDT and YNNKEL (reference sequence). CDR3 length: 15 residues. Unmatched junction bases numbered 7, after V lost 4 bases and J lost 7 bases. The CDR3 region has the DNA TGTGCCAGCAGCCGGGGGACAGGGGGCTTGGGTGGCTACACCTTC. It translates to CASSRGTGGLGGYTF.

The CDR3 reads CASSIRDRSYEQYF. The CDR3 nucleotides read TGTGCCAGTAGTATCCGGGACAGGAGCTACGAGCAGTACTTC. The chain uses TRBV19 and TRBJ2-7, with 8 bases identical to TRBD1. J was trimmed by 3 bases and V by 3 bases; bases with no gene match: 4. Germline V gene lookup returns CDR1 LNHDA and CDR2 SQIVND (reference sequence). The CDR3 runs to 14 residues. Drawing the rest from reference TRBV19 and TRBJ2-7, the complete variable domain is DGGITQSPKYLFRKEGQNVTLSCEQNLNHDAMYWYRQDPGQGLRLIYYSQIVNDFQKGDIAEGYSVSREKKESFPLTVTSAQKNPTAFYLCASSIRDRSYEQYFGPGTRLTVT.

The chain carries TRBV3-1 (or the pseudogene TRBV3-2) and TRBJ2-1; TRBD2 agrees at 13 bases. CDR1 and CDR2 from the germline V gene are LGHDT and YNNKEL (reference sequence). The trim removed 8 bases at V and 15 bases at J, leaving 10 bases unmatched. This CDR3 has 13 residues. CDR3 coding DNA: TGTGCCAGCGGCACTAGCGGGGGGGCCGGTTCGTTCTTC. Translating it yields CASGTSGGAGSFF.

This clone came up once. This chain connects TRBV7-3 to TRBJ2-7; D gene uncertain. With 5 bases removed from V and 6 bases from J, the gap between germline ends came to 14 bases. Germline V gene lookup returns CDR1 SGHTA and CDR2 FQGTGA. The CDR3 runs 13 residues. CDR3 nucleotide sequence: TGTGCCAGCAGCCTCCAGTCATCGGGCGAGCAGTACTTC. Translated, it gives CASSLQSSGEQYF.

The V gene is TRBV6-5, the J gene TRBJ1-5, with 9 positions matching TRBD1. With V trimmed by 6 bases and J by 9 bases, 9 bases remained unmatched. The germline gives CDR1 MNHEY, CDR2 SVGAGI. The CDR3 covers 14 residues. CDR3: CASRPGTGSGPQHF. DNA of the CDR3: TGTGCCAGCAGACCTGGGACAGGGTCCGGGCCCCAGCATTTT.

This sequence joins TRBV18 and TRBJ2-7, with 9 bases that match TRBD2. J was trimmed by 0 bases and V by 3 bases; bases with no gene match: 3. This CDR3 has 15 residues. CDR1 is KGHSH and CDR2 is LQKENI in the germline V gene. CDR3 sequence: CASSPSGGNSYEQYF. The CDR3 DNA follows: TGTGCCAGCTCACCCAGCGGGGGGAACTCCTACGAGCAGTACTTC.

This chain links TRBV11-2 with TRBJ2-7; 7 bases align to TRBD2. The CDR3 covers 14 residues. Looked up from germline, CDR1 is SGHAT and CDR2 is FQNNGV. J was trimmed by 1 base and V by 4 bases; bases with no gene match: 4. CDR3 region: CASSSQRGSYEQYF. In DNA form, the CDR3 reads TGTGCCAGCAGCTCCCAGCGGGGATCCTACGAGCAGTACTTC.